This is a list of T cell receptor beta chains from one sample in a study of vaccination and CD4 T cells after COVID-19. These receptors have no known antigen. TCRdb reanalysed the PCR reads using MiXCR and keeps one entry per CDR3 protein. The data hold tens of thousands of distinct CDR3 sequences, with roughly 40% observed a single time. This specimen consisted of CD4+ T cells from blood, cultured in vitro, obtained after SARS-CoV-2 vaccination. Receptors originate from a human donor who had recovered from COVID-19. CDR3s include the opening cysteine and the closing phenylalanine or tryptophan. The D gene is left open where the match is weak. The size of a clone is reported for some rows only, either as once, few or many, or as a class for expanded clones.

d_gene: TRBD1; j_gene: TRBJ2-7; len: 15; abundance: -; v_gene: TRBV11-2; CDR3nt: TGTGCCAGCAGCGGTGGGGCAGGGGGCTTCTACGAGCAGTACTTC; CDR3aa: CASSGGAGGFYEQYF
d_gene: TRBD2; j_gene: TRBJ2-7; len: 15; abundance: -; v_gene: TRBV19; CDR3nt: TGTGCCAGTAGTAGGGCTAGCGGGAGCTCCTACGAGCAGTACTTC; CDR3aa: CASSRASGSSYEQYF
d_gene: -; j_gene: TRBJ1-1; len: 14; abundance: -; v_gene: TRBV19; CDR3nt: TGTGCCAGCGGACGGAGGGGCATGGACACTGAAGCTTTCTTT; CDR3aa: CASGRRGMDTEAFF
d_gene: -; j_gene: TRBJ1-2; len: 14; abundance: few; v_gene: TRBV28; CDR3nt: TGTGCCAGCAGTTTATTCGGACAAAACTATGGCTACACCTTC; CDR3aa: CASSLFGQNYGYTF
d_gene: TRBD1; j_gene: TRBJ1-2; len: 16; abundance: -; v_gene: TRBV7-2; CDR3nt: TGTGCCAGCAGCTCCTCCGGGACAGGGAGAATCTATGGCTACACCTTC; CDR3aa: CASSSSGTGRIYGYTF
d_gene: TRBD2; j_gene: TRBJ2-5; len: 16; abundance: few; v_gene: TRBV24-1; CDR3nt: TGTGCCACCGAGGGGCGGGGGTCCTCAAAACAAGAGACCCAGTACTTC; CDR3aa: CATEGRGSSKQETQYF
d_gene: TRBD1; j_gene: TRBJ1-5; len: 14; abundance: few; v_gene: TRBV7-9; CDR3nt: TGTGCCAGCAGCTTAGAACAGGGGAACCAGCCCCAGCATTTT; CDR3aa: CASSLEQGNQPQHF
d_gene: -; j_gene: TRBJ1-2; len: 13; abundance: few; v_gene: TRBV19; CDR3nt: TGTGCCAGTAGTAGCAGGGACGGCTATGGCTACACCTTC; CDR3aa: CASSSRDGYGYTF
d_gene: TRBD2; j_gene: TRBJ2-5; len: 16; abundance: few; v_gene: TRBV20-1; CDR3nt: TGCAGTGCGAGGGCTAGCGGGCCAATCGTCGGAGAGACCCAGTACTTC; CDR3aa: CSARASGPIVGETQYF
d_gene: TRBD1; j_gene: TRBJ1-2; len: 14; abundance: -; v_gene: TRBV4-1; CDR3nt: TGCGCCAGCAGGCGCCCGGGACAGGGCGATGGCTACACCTTC; CDR3aa: CASRRPGQGDGYTF
d_gene: -; j_gene: TRBJ1-2; len: 14; abundance: -; v_gene: TRBV2; CDR3nt: TGTGCCAGCAGTGAAATGGGGTTGGCCTATGGCTACACCTTC; CDR3aa: CASSEMGLAYGYTF
d_gene: TRBD1; j_gene: TRBJ1-3; len: 15; abundance: -; v_gene: TRBV20-1; CDR3nt: TGCAGTGCTCGGGACAGGGAGGTCTCTGGAAACACCATATATTTT; CDR3aa: CSARDREVSGNTIYF
d_gene: TRBD2; j_gene: TRBJ2-1; len: 16; abundance: -; v_gene: TRBV24-1; CDR3nt: TGTGCCACCAGTGAACCCACTAGCGGGAGCAGGCATGAGCAGTTCTTC; CDR3aa: CATSEPTSGSRHEQFF
d_gene: -; j_gene: TRBJ2-3; len: 17; abundance: -; v_gene: TRBV18; CDR3nt: TGTGCCAGCTCACCATCCCCCACAGGGGGGGTGTCAAATACGCAGTATTTT; CDR3aa: CASSPSPTGGVSNTQYF
d_gene: -; j_gene: TRBJ1-1; len: 16; abundance: once; v_gene: TRBV4-2; CDR3nt: TGTGCCAGCAGCCAAGAGCTGGCTGGGGCGGTTCGGGGAGCTTTCTTT; CDR3aa: CASSQELAGAVRGAFF
d_gene: TRBD2; j_gene: TRBJ2-1; len: 14; abundance: few; v_gene: TRBV15; CDR3nt: TGTGCCACCAGCAGAGCGGGGGAGGGCAATGAGCAGTTCTTC; CDR3aa: CATSRAGEGNEQFF
d_gene: -; j_gene: TRBJ1-1; len: 13; abundance: -; v_gene: TRBV30; CDR3nt: TGTGCCTGGGGAGTCAGGGAGGGCACTGAAGCTTTCTTT; CDR3aa: CAWGVREGTEAFF
d_gene: -; j_gene: TRBJ2-5; len: 15; abundance: few; v_gene: TRBV28; CDR3nt: TGTGCCAGCAGTTCCCCCCCCCGGGCCGCGGGGACCCAGTACTTC; CDR3aa: CASSSPPRAAGTQYF
d_gene: -; j_gene: TRBJ2-2; len: 11; abundance: -; v_gene: TRBV6-1; CDR3nt: TGTGCCAGCAGTAGACGAGGGGAGCTGTTTTTT; CDR3aa: CASSRRGELFF
d_gene: TRBD1; j_gene: TRBJ2-1; len: 19; abundance: -; v_gene: TRBV11-2; CDR3nt: TGTGCCAGCAGGGAAGATGGACAGGGTAGCGGTATTGGGTACAATGAGCAGTTCTTC; CDR3aa: CASREDGQGSGIGYNEQFF
d_gene: -; j_gene: TRBJ2-2; len: 16; abundance: -; v_gene: TRBV5-4; CDR3nt: TGTGCCAGCAGCTTGCAGGCCCTTTGGGGCACCGGGGAGCTGTTTTTT; CDR3aa: CASSLQALWGTGELFF
d_gene: -; j_gene: TRBJ1-5; len: 15; abundance: -; v_gene: TRBV11-2; CDR3nt: TGTGCCAGCAGCTTAGATTCAGGAAACAATCAGCCCCAGCATTTT; CDR3aa: CASSLDSGNNQPQHF
d_gene: TRBD1; j_gene: TRBJ1-1; len: 15; abundance: -; v_gene: TRBV9; CDR3nt: TGTGCCAGCAGCCCCGACAGGGTCGGAAACACTGAAGCTTTCTTT; CDR3aa: CASSPDRVGNTEAFF
d_gene: TRBD2; j_gene: TRBJ2-1; len: 17; abundance: few; v_gene: TRBV6-5; CDR3nt: TGTGCCAGCAGTTACTCTAGCGGGGGGGTCCTGGGCAATGAGCAGTTCTTC; CDR3aa: CASSYSSGGVLGNEQFF
d_gene: TRBD2; j_gene: TRBJ2-3; len: 14; abundance: -; v_gene: TRBV24-1; CDR3nt: TGTGCCACCAGTGGAGCGGGAGGATCAGATACGCAGTATTTT; CDR3aa: CATSGAGGSDTQYF
d_gene: TRBD1; j_gene: TRBJ1-2; len: 19; abundance: few; v_gene: TRBV19; CDR3nt: TGTGCCAGTAGCCATGACGGTAAGGACAGGCTTTCACGTCGGTATGGCTACACCTTC; CDR3aa: CASSHDGKDRLSRRYGYTF
d_gene: TRBD1; j_gene: TRBJ1-3; len: 14; abundance: few; v_gene: TRBV20-1; CDR3nt: TGCAGTGCTTGGGACAGGGGGTCAGGAAACACCATATATTTT; CDR3aa: CSAWDRGSGNTIYF
d_gene: -; j_gene: TRBJ2-5; len: 15; abundance: few; v_gene: TRBV7-9; CDR3nt: TGTGCCAGCAGCTTAGTTATGTCGGATCAAGAGACCCAGTACTTC; CDR3aa: CASSLVMSDQETQYF
d_gene: TRBD1; j_gene: TRBJ1-2; len: 14; abundance: -; v_gene: TRBV7-2; CDR3nt: TGTGCCAGCAGCATTGGGACAGGAATCTATGGCTACACCTTC; CDR3aa: CASSIGTGIYGYTF
d_gene: TRBD1; j_gene: TRBJ2-2; len: 14; abundance: few; v_gene: TRBV6-2/TRBV6-3; CDR3nt: TGTGCCAGCAGAGGACAGGGGGCCACCGGGGAGCTGTTTTTT; CDR3aa: CASRGQGATGELFF
d_gene: -; j_gene: TRBJ1-2; len: 13; abundance: -; v_gene: TRBV28; CDR3nt: TGTGCCAGCAGTTTTCAGGGGACCTATGGCTACACCTTC; CDR3aa: CASSFQGTYGYTF
d_gene: -; j_gene: TRBJ1-5; len: 16; abundance: -; v_gene: TRBV5-4; CDR3nt: TGTGCCAGCAGCTTGGATGGTTACAGGGAAGATCAGCCCCAGCATTTT; CDR3aa: CASSLDGYREDQPQHF
d_gene: TRBD2; j_gene: TRBJ2-1; len: 16; abundance: -; v_gene: TRBV7-2; CDR3nt: TGTGCCAGCAGCCGAATGAGTTCGGGAGCGGGGAATGAGCAGTTCTTC; CDR3aa: CASSRMSSGAGNEQFF
d_gene: -; j_gene: TRBJ1-2; len: 11; abundance: -; v_gene: TRBV6-1; CDR3nt: TGTGCCAGCAGTAGGTCTGACGGCTACACCTTC; CDR3aa: CASSRSDGYTF
d_gene: TRBD1; j_gene: TRBJ2-5; len: 15; abundance: -; v_gene: TRBV12-3/TRBV12-4; CDR3nt: TGTGCCAGCAGCGACAGGGGGGTTTTCCAAGAGACCCAGTACTTC; CDR3aa: CASSDRGVFQETQYF
d_gene: TRBD1; j_gene: TRBJ2-5; len: 15; abundance: -; v_gene: TRBV20-1; CDR3nt: TGCAGTGCCCTCTCGTGGACAGGGGGCGAAGAGACCCAGTACTTC; CDR3aa: CSALSWTGGEETQYF
d_gene: TRBD1; j_gene: TRBJ2-5; len: 14; abundance: few; v_gene: TRBV7-6; CDR3nt: TGTGCCAGCAGCTTAGGGACAGGGGAAGAGACCCAGTACTTC; CDR3aa: CASSLGTGEETQYF
d_gene: -; j_gene: TRBJ2-5; len: 12; abundance: -; v_gene: TRBV28; CDR3nt: TGTGCCAGCAGTTTTGGGCGTGAGACCCAGTACTTC; CDR3aa: CASSFGRETQYF
d_gene: TRBD2; j_gene: TRBJ2-7; len: 17; abundance: few; v_gene: TRBV20-1; CDR3nt: TGCAGTGCTAAGGGACTAGCGGGAGTACCGAACCCCTACGAGCAGTACTTC; CDR3aa: CSAKGLAGVPNPYEQYF
d_gene: TRBD1; j_gene: TRBJ1-6; len: 17; abundance: -; v_gene: TRBV6-5; CDR3nt: TGTGCCAGCAGTTACCTGGGACAGGCTACCCTTCGATCACCCCTCCACTTT; CDR3aa: CASSYLGQATLRSPLHF
d_gene: -; j_gene: TRBJ1-5; len: 12; abundance: medium-sized; v_gene: TRBV6-2/TRBV6-3; CDR3nt: TGTGCCAGCAGGGCCCCATTTGAGCCCCAGCATTTT; CDR3aa: CASRAPFEPQHF
d_gene: -; j_gene: TRBJ2-5; len: 15; abundance: -; v_gene: TRBV7-6; CDR3nt: TGTGCCACCACACAGACGGGGACTTACCAAGAGACCCAGTACTTC; CDR3aa: CATTQTGTYQETQYF
d_gene: -; j_gene: TRBJ2-3; len: 15; abundance: once; v_gene: TRBV5-4; CDR3nt: TGTGCCAGCAGCTTGAACCAGGTTAGCACAGATACGCAGTATTTT; CDR3aa: CASSLNQVSTDTQYF
d_gene: TRBD1; j_gene: TRBJ1-6; len: 13; abundance: once; v_gene: TRBV7-8; CDR3nt: TGTGCCAGCAGCTCGGACAGGGGTTCACCCCTCCACTTT; CDR3aa: CASSSDRGSPLHF
d_gene: -; j_gene: TRBJ1-2; len: 15; abundance: few; v_gene: TRBV27; CDR3nt: TGTGCCAGCAGTTTGGGAGGCGCCGATGGCTATGGCTACACCTTC; CDR3aa: CASSLGGADGYGYTF
d_gene: -; j_gene: TRBJ1-5; len: 15; abundance: -; v_gene: TRBV12-3/TRBV12-4; CDR3nt: TGTGCCAGCAGCCTATGGGGAGATAGCAATCAGCCCCAGCATTTT; CDR3aa: CASSLWGDSNQPQHF
d_gene: -; j_gene: TRBJ2-1; len: 13; abundance: -; v_gene: TRBV7-2; CDR3nt: TGTGCCAGCAGCTTTCAGACTAGGAATGAGCAGTTCTTC; CDR3aa: CASSFQTRNEQFF